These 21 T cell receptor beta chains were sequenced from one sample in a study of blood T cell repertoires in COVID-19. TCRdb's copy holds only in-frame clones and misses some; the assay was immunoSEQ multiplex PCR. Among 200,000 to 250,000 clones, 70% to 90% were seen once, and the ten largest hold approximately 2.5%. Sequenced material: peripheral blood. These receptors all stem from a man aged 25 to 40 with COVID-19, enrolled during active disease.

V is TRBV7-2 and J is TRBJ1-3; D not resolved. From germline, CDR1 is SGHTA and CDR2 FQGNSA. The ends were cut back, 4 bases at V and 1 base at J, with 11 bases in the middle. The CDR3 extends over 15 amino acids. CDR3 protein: CASSSFYSSGNTIYF. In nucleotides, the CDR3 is TGTGCCAGCAGCTCGTTCTACAGTTCTGGAAACACCATATATTTT. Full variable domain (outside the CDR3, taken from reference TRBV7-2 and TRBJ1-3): GAGVSQSPSNKVTEKGKDVELRCDPISGHTALYWYRQSLGQGLEFLIYFQGNSAPDKSGLPSDRFSAERTGGSVSTLTIQRTQQEDSAVYLCASSSFYSSGNTIYFGEGSWLTVV.

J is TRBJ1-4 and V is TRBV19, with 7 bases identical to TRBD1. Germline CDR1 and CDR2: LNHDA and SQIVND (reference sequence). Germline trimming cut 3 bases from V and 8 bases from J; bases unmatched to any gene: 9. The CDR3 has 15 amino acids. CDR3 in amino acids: CASSITGVVEEKLFF. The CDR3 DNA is TGTGCCAGTAGTATCACAGGGGTGGTGGAAGAAAAACTGTTTTTT.

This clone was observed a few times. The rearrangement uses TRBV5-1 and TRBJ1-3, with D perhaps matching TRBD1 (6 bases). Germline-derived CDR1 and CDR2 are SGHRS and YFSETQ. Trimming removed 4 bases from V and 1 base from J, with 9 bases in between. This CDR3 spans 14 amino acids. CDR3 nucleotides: TGCGCCAGCAGCCATGGGACATCTGGAAACACCATATATTTT. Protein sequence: CASSHGTSGNTIYF.

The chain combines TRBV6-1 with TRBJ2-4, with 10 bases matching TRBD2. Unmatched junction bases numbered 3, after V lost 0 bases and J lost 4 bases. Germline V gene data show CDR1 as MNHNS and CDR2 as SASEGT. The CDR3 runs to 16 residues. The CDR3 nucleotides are TGTGCCAGCAGTGAAGCTCTAGCGGGAGTTAAAAACATTCAGTACTTC. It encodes CASSEALAGVKNIQYF.

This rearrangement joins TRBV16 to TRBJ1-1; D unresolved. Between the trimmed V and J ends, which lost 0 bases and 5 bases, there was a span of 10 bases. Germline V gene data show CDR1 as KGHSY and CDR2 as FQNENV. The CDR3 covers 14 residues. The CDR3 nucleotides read TGTGCCAGCAGCCAATCGAGCTCGAGGACTGAAGCTTTCTTT. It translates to CASSQSSSRTEAFF.

Here the CDR3 reads CASSQAEGASTGYGGYTF. The CDR3 DNA is TGCGCCAGCAGCCAAGCCGAAGGGGCCTCTACAGGCTATGGCGGCTACACCTTC. This rearrangement joins TRBV4-1 to TRBJ1-2; weak D call: TRBD1 (5 bases). Germline loops: CDR1 MGHRA, CDR2 YSYEKL. This CDR3 has 18 amino acids. V was shortened by 1 base and J by 8 bases, with 26 bases between the two germline ends.

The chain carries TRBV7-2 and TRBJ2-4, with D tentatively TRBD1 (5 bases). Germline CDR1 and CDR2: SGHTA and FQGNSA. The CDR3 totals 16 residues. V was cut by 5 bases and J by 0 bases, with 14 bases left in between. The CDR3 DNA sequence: TGTGCCAGCAGCCCAATGGGGCTACTAGCCAAAAACATTCAGTACTTC. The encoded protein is CASSPMGLLAKNIQYF.

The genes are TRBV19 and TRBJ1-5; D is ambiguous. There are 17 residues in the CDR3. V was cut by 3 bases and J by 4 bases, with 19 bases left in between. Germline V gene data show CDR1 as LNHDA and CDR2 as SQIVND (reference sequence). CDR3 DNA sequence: TGTGCCAGTAGTATGAGCTTCACGGAGGGATGGAATCAGCCCCAGCATTTT. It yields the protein CASSMSFTEGWNQPQHF.

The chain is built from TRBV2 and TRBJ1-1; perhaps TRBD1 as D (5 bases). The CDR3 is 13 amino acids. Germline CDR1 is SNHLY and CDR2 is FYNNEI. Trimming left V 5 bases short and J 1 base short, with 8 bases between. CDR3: CASSTQGNTEAFF. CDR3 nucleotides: TGTGCCAGCAGTACCCAGGGGAACACTGAAGCTTTCTTT.

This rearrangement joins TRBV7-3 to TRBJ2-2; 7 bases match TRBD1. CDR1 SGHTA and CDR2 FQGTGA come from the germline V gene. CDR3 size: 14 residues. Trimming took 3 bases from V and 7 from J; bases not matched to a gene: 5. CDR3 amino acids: CASSLGQNFGELFF. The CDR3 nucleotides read TGTGCCAGCAGCTTGGGACAGAACTTCGGGGAGCTGTTTTTT. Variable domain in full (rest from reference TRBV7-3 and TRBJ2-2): GAGVSQTPSNKVTEKGKYVELRCDPISGHTALYWYRQSLGQGPEFLIYFQGTGAADDSGLPNDRFFAVRPEGSVSTLKIQRTERGDSAVYLCASSLGQNFGELFFGEGSRLTVL.

The CDR3 protein is CASSLGSLYNEQFF. CDR3 nucleotides: TGCGCCAGCAGCTTGGGGTCACTTTACAATGAGCAGTTCTTC. V is TRBV5-1 and J is TRBJ2-1; D unresolved. V lost 0 bases, J lost 4 bases, and 8 bases lay in between. The germline V gene encodes CDR1 SGHRS and CDR2 YFSETQ. This CDR3 has 14 amino acids.

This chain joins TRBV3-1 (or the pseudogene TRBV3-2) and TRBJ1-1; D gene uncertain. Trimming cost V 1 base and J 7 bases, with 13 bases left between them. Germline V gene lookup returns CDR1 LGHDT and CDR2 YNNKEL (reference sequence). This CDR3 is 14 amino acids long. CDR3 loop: CASSQGGRGYEAFF. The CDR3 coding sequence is TGTGCCAGCAGCCAAGGCGGCAGAGGTTATGAAGCTTTCTTT.

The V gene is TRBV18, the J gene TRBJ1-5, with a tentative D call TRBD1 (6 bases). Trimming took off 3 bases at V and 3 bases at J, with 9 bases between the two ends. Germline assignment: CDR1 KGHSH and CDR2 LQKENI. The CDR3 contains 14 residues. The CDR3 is CASSPGGANQPQHF. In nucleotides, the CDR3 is TGTGCCAGCTCACCGGGGGGGGCCAATCAGCCCCAGCATTTT.

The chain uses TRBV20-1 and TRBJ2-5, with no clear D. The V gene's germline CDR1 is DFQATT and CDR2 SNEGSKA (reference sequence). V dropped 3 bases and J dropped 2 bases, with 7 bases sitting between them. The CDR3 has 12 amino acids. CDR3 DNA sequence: TGCAGTGCTAGTGAACAGCAAGAGACCCAGTACTTC. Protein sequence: CSASEQQETQYF.

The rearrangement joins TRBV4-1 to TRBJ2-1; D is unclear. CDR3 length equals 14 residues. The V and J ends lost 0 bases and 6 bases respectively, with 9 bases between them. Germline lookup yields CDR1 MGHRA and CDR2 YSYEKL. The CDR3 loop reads CASSQDYSSNEQFF. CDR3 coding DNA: TGCGCCAGCAGCCAAGATTACAGTAGCAATGAGCAGTTCTTC.

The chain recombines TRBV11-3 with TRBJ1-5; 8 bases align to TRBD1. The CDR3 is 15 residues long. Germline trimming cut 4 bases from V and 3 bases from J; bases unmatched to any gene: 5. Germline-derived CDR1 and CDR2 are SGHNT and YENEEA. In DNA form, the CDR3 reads TGTGCCAGCAGCTACGGGGACAGGAACAATCAGCCCCAGCATTTT. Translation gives CASSYGDRNNQPQHF.

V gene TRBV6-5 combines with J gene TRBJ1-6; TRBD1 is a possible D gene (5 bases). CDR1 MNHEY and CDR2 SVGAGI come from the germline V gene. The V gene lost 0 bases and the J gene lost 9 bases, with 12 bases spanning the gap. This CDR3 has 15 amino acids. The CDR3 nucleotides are TGTGCCAGCAGTTACTCCACCAGGGTAGTTTCACCCCTCCACTTT. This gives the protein CASSYSTRVVSPLHF.

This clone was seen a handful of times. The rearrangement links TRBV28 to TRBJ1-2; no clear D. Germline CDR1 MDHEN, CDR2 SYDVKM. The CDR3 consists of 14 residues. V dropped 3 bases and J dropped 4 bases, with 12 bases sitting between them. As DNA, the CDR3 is TGTGCCAGCAGTTTTGGTGCCGGAGGCTATGGCTACACCTTC. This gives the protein CASSFGAGGYGYTF.

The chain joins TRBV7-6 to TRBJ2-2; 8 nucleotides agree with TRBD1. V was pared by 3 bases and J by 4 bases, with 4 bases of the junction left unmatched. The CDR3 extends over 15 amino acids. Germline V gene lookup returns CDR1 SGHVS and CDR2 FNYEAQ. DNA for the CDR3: TGTGCCAGCAGCTTGCACGACAGGGGCACCGGGGAGCTGTTTTTT. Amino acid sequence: CASSLHDRGTGELFF.

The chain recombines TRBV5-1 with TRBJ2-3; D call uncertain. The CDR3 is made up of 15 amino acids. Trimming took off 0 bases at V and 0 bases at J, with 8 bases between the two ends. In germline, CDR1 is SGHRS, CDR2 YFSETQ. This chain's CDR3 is CASSLGPSSTDTQYF. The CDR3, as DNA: TGCGCCAGCAGCTTGGGTCCCTCTAGCACAGATACGCAGTATTTT.

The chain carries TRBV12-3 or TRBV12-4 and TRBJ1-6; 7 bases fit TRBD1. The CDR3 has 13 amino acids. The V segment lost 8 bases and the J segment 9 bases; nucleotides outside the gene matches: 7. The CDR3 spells CASRSTGSSPLHF. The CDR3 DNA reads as TGTGCCAGCCGATCGACAGGGAGTTCACCCCTCCACTTT.